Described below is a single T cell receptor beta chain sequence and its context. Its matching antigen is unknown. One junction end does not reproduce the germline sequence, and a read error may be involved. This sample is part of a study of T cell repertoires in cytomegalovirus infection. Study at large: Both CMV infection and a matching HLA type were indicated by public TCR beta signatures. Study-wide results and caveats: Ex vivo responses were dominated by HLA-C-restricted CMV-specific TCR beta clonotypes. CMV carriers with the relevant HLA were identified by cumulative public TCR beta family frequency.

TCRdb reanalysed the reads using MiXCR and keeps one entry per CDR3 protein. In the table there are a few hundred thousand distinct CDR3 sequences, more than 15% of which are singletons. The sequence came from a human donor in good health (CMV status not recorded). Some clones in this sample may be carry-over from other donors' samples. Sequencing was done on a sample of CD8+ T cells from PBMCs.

CDR3 nucleotide sequence: TGCTCAACGGATTCCTACAATGAGCAGTTCTTC. This sequence encodes CSTDSYNEQFF. This rearrangement joins TRBV2 to TRBJ2-1; no firm D call. This CDR3 spans 11 amino acids. The germline gives CDR1 SNHLY, CDR2 FYNNEI.